Below, 10 T cell receptor beta chains from the same sample are listed, as sequenced in a study of blood T cell repertoires in COVID-19. The assay was immunoSEQ multiplex PCR, and TCRdb's table has in-frame clones only and misses some. This sample has about 130,000 clones, with more than 75% found just once. What was sequenced was peripheral blood. The receptors here all came from a woman in her 70s with COVID-19, enrolled during active disease.

The chain joins TRBV18 to TRBJ2-7, with TRBD1 as a possible D gene (6 bases). CDR3 size: 15 residues. Germline CDR1 KGHSH, CDR2 LQKENI. Trimming left V 5 bases short and J 6 bases short, with 20 bases between. CDR3 coding DNA: TGTGCCAGCTCATCCCGACAGGCCAAAATCCTCGAGCAGTACTTC. As protein: CASSSRQAKILEQYF. Looking up the rest from reference TRBV18 and TRBJ2-7 gives the full variable domain: NAGVMQNPRHLVRRRGQEARLRCSPMKGHSHVYWYRQLPEEGLKFMVYLQKENIIDESGMPKERFSAEFPKEGPSILRIQQVVRGDSAAYFCASSSRQAKILEQYFGPGTRLTVT.

This rearrangement joins TRBV4-1 to TRBJ2-1; 7 bases match TRBD2. CDR1 and CDR2 from the germline V gene are MGHRA and YSYEKL. The CDR3 is made up of 16 amino acids. J lost 7 bases, V lost 0 bases, and 9 bases had no gene match. CDR3 sequence reads: CASSQDSRTRWNEQFF. Here the CDR3 DNA reads TGCGCCAGCAGCCAAGATTCCCGGACTAGGTGGAATGAGCAGTTCTTC.

This chain links TRBV11-3 with TRBJ2-1; 10 bases line up with TRBD1. Germline V gene data show CDR1 as SGHNT and CDR2 as YENEEA. J gave up 7 bases and V 8 bases, and 5 bases lay outside the gene matches. This CDR3 comprises 13 residues. The CDR3 DNA is TGTGCCAGCGGGACAGGGGTTGCGAATGAGCAGTTCTTC. This sequence encodes CASGTGVANEQFF.

The V and J genes are TRBV7-2 and TRBJ1-5; D is undetermined. Germline V gene lookup returns CDR1 SGHTA and CDR2 FQGNSA. Trimming took 1 base from V and 9 from J, leaving 13 bases between them. The CDR3 totals 14 residues. The CDR3 reads CASSLDPGDVPQHF. The CDR3, as DNA: TGTGCCAGCAGCTTAGACCCAGGCGATGTGCCCCAGCATTTT.

This sequence joins TRBV5-1 and TRBJ2-5; 7 bases are shared with TRBD1. Germline V lookup: CDR1 SGHRS, CDR2 YFSETQ. The junction had 8 bases not matched to a gene; V was cut back by 0 bases and J by 6 bases. The CDR3 is made up of 15 amino acids. CDR3 sequence: CASSLGGQQAKTQYF. Here the CDR3 DNA reads TGCGCCAGCAGCTTGGGGGGACAGCAAGCGAAGACCCAGTACTTC.

This clone appeared a single time. The chain has TRBV12-3 or TRBV12-4 and TRBJ1-5, with D possibly TRBD1 on 6 matching bases. V lost 5 bases, J lost 6 bases, and 11 bases lay in between. The CDR3 extends over 13 amino acids. CDR3 DNA: TGTGCCAGCAGTCCCCTACAGGGTCAGCCCCAGCATTTT. Translation gives CASSPLQGQPQHF.

This chain links TRBV9 with TRBJ1-6; 7 bases match TRBD1. CDR1 is SGDLS and CDR2 is YYNGEE in the germline V gene. There are 16 residues in the CDR3. J was trimmed by 3 bases and V by 4 bases; bases with no gene match: 7. The DNA of the CDR3 is TGTGCCAGCAGCCCAAGACAGGGAGTCTATAATTCACCCCTCCACTTT. Translating gives CASSPRQGVYNSPLHF.

V and J are TRBV18 and TRBJ1-6, with D uncertain. This CDR3 region has 13 residues. The germline CDR1 and CDR2 sequences are KGHSH and LQKENI. The V and J ends lost 3 bases and 9 bases respectively, with 9 bases between them. The CDR3 DNA reads TGTGCCAGCTCACCTAACAGATTTTCACCCCTCCACTTT. It translates to CASSPNRFSPLHF. Supplemented by reference TRBV18 and TRBJ1-6, the full variable domain reads NAGVMQNPRHLVRRRGQEARLRCSPMKGHSHVYWYRQLPEEGLKFMVYLQKENIIDESGMPKERFSAEFPKEGPSILRIQQVVRGDSAAYFCASSPNRFSPLHFGNGTRLTVT.

CDR3 sequence: CASTDSRVYSPLHF. In nucleotides, the CDR3 is TGTGCCAGCACCGATTCCAGGGTCTATTCACCCCTCCACTTT. V is TRBV11-2 and J is TRBJ1-6, with D tentatively TRBD1 (5 bases). From germline, CDR1 is SGHAT and CDR2 FQNNGV. This CDR3 has 14 amino acids. The V end lost 7 bases, the J end lost 8 bases, and 15 bases lay between the germline ends.

This chain joins TRBV19 and TRBJ2-2, with TRBD2 matching over 8 bases. Trimming took 7 bases from V and 6 from J; bases not matched to a gene: 10. There are 15 residues in the CDR3. CDR1 and CDR2 (germline): LNHDA, SQIVND (reference sequence). CDR3: CASKPGLGPPGELFF. In DNA, the CDR3 is TGTGCCAGTAAACCGGGACTAGGACCCCCCGGGGAGCTGTTTTTT.